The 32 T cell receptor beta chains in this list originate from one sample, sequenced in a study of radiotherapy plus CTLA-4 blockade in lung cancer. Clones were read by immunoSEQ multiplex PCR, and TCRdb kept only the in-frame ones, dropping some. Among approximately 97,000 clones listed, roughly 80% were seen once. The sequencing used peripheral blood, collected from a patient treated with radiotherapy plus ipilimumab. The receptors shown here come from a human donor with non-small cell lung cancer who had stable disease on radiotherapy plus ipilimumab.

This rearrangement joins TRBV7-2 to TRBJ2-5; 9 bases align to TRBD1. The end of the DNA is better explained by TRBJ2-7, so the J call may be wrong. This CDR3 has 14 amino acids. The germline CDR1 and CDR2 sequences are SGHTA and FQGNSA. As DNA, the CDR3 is TGTGCCAGCAAGAGGGACAGGGCAACCTACGAGCAGTACTTC. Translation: CASKRDRATYEQYF.

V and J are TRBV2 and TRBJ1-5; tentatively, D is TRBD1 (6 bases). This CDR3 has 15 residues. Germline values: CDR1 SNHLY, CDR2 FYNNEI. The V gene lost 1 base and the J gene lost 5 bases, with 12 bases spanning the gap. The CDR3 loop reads CASSEGGTFYQPQHF. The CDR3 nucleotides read TGTGCCAGCAGTGAAGGGGGGACATTTTATCAGCCCCAGCATTTT. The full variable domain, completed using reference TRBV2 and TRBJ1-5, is EPEVTQTPSHQVTQMGQEVILRCVPISNHLYFYWYRQILGQKVEFLVSFYNNEISEKSEIFDDQFSVERPDGSNFTLKIRSTKLEDSAMYFCASSEGGTFYQPQHFGDGTRLSIL.

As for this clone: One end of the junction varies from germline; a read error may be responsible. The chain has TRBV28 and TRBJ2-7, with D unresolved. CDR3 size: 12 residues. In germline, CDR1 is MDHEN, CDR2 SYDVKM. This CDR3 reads CASSPMFYEQCF. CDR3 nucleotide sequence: TGTGCCAGCAGCCCGATGTTCTACGAGCAGTGCTTC.

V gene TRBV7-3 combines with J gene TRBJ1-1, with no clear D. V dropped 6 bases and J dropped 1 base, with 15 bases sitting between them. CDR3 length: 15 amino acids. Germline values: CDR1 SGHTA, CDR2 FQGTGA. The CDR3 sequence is CASRWAAGANTEAFF. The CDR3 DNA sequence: TGTGCCAGCAGGTGGGCCGCCGGAGCGAACACTGAAGCTTTCTTT.

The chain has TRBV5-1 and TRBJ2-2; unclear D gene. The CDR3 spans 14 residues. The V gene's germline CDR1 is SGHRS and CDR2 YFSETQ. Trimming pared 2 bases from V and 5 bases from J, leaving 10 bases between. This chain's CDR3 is CASSLIRQTGELFF. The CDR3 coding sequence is TGCGCCAGCAGCTTAATAAGGCAAACCGGGGAGCTGTTTTTT.

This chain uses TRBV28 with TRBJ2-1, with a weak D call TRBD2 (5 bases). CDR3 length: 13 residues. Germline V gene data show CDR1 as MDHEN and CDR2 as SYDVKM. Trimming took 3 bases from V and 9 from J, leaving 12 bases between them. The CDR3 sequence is CASSLDGEGEQFF. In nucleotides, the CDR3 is TGTGCCAGCAGTTTGGATGGCGAGGGTGAGCAGTTCTTC.

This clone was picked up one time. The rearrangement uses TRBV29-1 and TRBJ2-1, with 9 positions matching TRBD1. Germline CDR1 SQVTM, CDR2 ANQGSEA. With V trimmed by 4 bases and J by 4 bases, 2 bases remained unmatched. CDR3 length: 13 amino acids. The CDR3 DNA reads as TGCAGCGTTGGGGGACAGGGTTACAATGAGCAGTTCTTC. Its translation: CSVGGQGYNEQFF.

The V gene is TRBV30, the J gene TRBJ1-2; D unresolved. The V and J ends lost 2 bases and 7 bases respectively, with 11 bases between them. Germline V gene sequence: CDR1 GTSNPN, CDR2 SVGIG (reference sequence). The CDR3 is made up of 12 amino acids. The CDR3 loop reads CAWSPQPSGYTF. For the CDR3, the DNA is TGTGCCTGGAGTCCACAGCCCTCTGGCTACACCTTC.

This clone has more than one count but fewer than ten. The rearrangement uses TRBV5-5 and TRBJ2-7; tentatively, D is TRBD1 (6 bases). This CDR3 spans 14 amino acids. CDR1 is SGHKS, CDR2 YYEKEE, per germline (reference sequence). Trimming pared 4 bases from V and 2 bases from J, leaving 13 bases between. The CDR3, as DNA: TGTGCCAGCAGCCTGACAGGTACGACCTACGAGCAGTACTTC. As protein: CASSLTGTTYEQYF.

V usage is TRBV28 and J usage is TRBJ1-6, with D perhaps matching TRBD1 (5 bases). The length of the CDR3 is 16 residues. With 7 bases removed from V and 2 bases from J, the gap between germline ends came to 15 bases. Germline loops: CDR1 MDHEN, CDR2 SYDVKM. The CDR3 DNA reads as TGTGCCAGCAATTCCCTTGGGGCCACCTATAATTCACCCCTCCACTTT. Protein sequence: CASNSLGATYNSPLHF.

CDR3 sequence: CASSLAGGLSSTDTQYF. The CDR3 DNA reads TGTGCCAGCAGTCTAGCGGGGGGATTATCTAGCACAGATACGCAGTATTTT. The chain links TRBV28 to TRBJ2-3, with 11 bases identical to TRBD2. The length of the CDR3 is 17 residues. Germline V gene sequence: CDR1 MDHEN, CDR2 SYDVKM. With 5 bases clipped from V and 0 bases from J, the junction kept 7 bases outside the gene matches.

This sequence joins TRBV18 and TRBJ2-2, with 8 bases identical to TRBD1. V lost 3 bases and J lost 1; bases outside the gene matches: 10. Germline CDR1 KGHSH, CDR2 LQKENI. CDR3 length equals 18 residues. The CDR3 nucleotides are TGTGCCAGCTCACCCCAGGGGGCGCATCTGGGGAACACCGGGGAGCTGTTTTTT. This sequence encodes CASSPQGAHLGNTGELFF.

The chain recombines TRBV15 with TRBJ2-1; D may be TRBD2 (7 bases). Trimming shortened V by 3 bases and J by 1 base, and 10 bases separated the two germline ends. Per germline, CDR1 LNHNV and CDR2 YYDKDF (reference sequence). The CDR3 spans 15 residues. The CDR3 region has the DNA TGTGCCACCAGCAGGGGGGGGGCTTCCTACAATGAGCAGTTCTTC. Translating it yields CATSRGGASYNEQFF.

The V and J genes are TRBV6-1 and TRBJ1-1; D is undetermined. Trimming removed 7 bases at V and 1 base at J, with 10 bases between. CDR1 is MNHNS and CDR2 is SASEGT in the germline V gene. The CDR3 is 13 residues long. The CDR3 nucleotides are TGTGCCAGCACTATCAGTCAGAACACTGAAGCTTTCTTT. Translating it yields CASTISQNTEAFF.

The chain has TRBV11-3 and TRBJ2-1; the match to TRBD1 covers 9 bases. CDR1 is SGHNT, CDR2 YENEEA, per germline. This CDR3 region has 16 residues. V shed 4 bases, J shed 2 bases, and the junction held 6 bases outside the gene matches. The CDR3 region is CASSSRTGATYNEQFF. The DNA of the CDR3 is TGTGCCAGCAGCTCACGGACAGGGGCCACCTACAATGAGCAGTTCTTC. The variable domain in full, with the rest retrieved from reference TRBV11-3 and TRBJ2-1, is EAGVVQSPRYKIIEKKQPVAFWCNPISGHNTLYWYLQNLGQGPELLIRYENEEAVDDSQLPKDRFSAERLKGVDSTLKIQPAELGDSAVYLCASSSRTGATYNEQFFGPGTRLTVL.

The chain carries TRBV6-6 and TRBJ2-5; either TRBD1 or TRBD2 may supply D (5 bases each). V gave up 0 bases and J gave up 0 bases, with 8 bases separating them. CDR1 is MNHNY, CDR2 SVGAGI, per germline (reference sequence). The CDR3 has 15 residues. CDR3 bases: TGTGCCAGCAGTTACTCGAGGGGATACCAAGAGACCCAGTACTTC. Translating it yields CASSYSRGYQETQYF.

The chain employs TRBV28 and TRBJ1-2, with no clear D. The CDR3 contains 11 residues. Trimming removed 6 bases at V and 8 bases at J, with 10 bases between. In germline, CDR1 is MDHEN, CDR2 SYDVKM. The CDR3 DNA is TGTGCCAGCAGAACTCAAAGAGGCTACACCTTC. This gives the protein CASRTQRGYTF.

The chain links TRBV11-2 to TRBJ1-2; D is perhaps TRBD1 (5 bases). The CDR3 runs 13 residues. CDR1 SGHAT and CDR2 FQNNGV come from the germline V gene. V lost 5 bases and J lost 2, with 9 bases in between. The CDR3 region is CASSHDRNYGYTF. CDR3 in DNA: TGTGCCAGCAGCCATGACAGAAACTATGGCTACACCTTC.

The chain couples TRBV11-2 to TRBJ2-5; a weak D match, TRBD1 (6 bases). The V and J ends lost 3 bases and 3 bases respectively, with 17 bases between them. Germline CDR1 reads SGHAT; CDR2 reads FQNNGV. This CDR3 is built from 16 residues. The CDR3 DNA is TGTGCCAGCAGCTTTCTAGTGGTTGGACAGAAAGAGACCCAGTACTTC. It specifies CASSFLVVGQKETQYF.

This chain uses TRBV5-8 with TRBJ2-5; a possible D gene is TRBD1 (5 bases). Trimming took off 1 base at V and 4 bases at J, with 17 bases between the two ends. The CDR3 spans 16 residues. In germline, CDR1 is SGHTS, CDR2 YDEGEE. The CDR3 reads CASSLSGAKTGETQYF. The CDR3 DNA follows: TGTGCCAGCAGCTTGAGTGGGGCGAAGACTGGAGAGACCCAGTACTTC.

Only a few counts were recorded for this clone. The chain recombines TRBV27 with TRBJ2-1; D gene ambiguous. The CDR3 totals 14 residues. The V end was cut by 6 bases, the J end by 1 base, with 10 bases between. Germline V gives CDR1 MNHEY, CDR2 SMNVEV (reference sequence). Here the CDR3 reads CASSHPESYNEQFF. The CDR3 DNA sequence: TGTGCCAGCAGCCACCCGGAGTCCTACAATGAGCAGTTCTTC.

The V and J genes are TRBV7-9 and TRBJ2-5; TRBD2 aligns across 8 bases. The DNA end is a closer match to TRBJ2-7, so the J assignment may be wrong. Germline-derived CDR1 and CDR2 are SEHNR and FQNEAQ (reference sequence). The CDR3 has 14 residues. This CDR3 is CASSLAGIPLEQYF. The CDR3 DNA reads TGTGCCAGCTCCTTAGCGGGGATTCCTCTCGAGCAGTACTTC.

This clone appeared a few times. CDR3 DNA sequence: TGCGCCAGCAGCCAAGAGCCCCTTGGCCCTAGCGTCTACGAGCAGTACTTC. Translated: CASSQEPLGPSVYEQYF. The rearrangement joins TRBV4-1 to TRBJ2-7; possible D gene TRBD2, 6 bases. Per the germline V gene, CDR1 is MGHRA and CDR2 is YSYEKL. Trimming stripped 0 bases from V and 3 bases from J, with 18 bases between. The CDR3 is made up of 17 amino acids.

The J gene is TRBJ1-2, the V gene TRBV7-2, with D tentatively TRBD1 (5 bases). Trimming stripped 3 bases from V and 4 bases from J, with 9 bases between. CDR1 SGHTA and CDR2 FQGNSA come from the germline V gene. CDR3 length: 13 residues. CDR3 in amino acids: CASSFRDVYGYTF. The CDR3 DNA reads TGTGCCAGCAGCTTCAGGGATGTCTATGGCTACACCTTC.

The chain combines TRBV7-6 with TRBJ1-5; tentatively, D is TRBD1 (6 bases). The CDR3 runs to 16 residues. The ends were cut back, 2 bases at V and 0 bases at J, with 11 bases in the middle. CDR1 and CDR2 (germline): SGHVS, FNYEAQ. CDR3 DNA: TGTGCCAGCAGCTTAAATTCGGACAGTAGCAATCAGCCCCAGCATTTT. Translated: CASSLNSDSSNQPQHF.

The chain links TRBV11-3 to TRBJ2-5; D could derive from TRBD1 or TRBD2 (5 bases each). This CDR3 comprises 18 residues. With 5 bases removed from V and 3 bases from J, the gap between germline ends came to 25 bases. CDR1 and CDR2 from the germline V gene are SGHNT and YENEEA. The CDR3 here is CASSHNDRWDPGEETQYF. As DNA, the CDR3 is TGTGCCAGCAGCCATAATGATCGGTGGGACCCTGGGGAAGAGACCCAGTACTTC.

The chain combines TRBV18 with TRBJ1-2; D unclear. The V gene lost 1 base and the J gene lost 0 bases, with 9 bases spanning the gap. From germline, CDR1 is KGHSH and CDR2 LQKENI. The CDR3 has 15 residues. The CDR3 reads CASSPRPAPNYGYTF. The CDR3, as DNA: TGTGCCAGCTCACCACGGCCAGCACCTAACTATGGCTACACCTTC.

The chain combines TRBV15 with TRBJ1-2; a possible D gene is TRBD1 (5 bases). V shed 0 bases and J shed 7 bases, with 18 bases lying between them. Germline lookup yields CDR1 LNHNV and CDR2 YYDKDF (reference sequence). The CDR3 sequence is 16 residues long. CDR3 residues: CATSREWGEVGSGYTF. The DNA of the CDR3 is TGTGCCACCAGCAGAGAGTGGGGGGAAGTTGGAAGTGGCTACACCTTC.

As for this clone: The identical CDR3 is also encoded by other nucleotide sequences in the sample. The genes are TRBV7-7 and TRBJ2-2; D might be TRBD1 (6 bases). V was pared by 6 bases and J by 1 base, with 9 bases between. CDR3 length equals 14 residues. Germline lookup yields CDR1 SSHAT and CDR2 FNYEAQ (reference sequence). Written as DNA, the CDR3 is TGTGCCAGCAGATCGACAGGGAACACCGGGGAGCTGTTTTTT. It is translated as CASRSTGNTGELFF.

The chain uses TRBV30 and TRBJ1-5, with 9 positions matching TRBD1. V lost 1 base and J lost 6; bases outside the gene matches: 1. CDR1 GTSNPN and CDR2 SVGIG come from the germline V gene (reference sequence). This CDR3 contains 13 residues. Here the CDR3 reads CAWSEQGAQPQHF. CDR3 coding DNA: TGTGCCTGGAGTGAACAGGGGGCTCAGCCCCAGCATTTT.

The chain's CDR3 is CAIRRQGQFNEQFF. CDR3 DNA: TGTGCCATTAGACGACAGGGTCAATTCAATGAGCAGTTCTTC. This sequence joins TRBV27 and TRBJ2-1; 7 bases map to TRBD1. Losses at the gene ends were 10 bases for V and 6 bases for J; bases not matched to a gene: 12. The length of the CDR3 is 14 residues. In germline, CDR1 is MNHEY, CDR2 SMNVEV (reference sequence).

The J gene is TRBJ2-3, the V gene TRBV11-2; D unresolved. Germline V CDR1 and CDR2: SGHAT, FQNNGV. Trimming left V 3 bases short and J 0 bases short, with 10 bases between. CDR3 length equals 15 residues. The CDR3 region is CASSFRSESTDTQYF. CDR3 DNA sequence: TGTGCCAGCAGCTTCCGGTCGGAAAGCACAGATACGCAGTATTTT.